This T cell receptor (beta chain) was sequenced in a study of T cell repertoires in cytomegalovirus infection. Study as a whole: Well-studied HLA-B-restricted CMV epitopes were used in the study alongside recently identified HLA-C-restricted ones. An indication of both CMV infection and matching HLA type came from public TCR beta signatures.

To note about this clonotype: Its antigen is unknown.

TCRdb re-derived calls from the reads in MiXCR, one entry per CDR3 protein. The data contain 830,000 or so distinct CDR3 sequences, approximately 29% of them singletons. Points from the study as a whole: What dominated the ex vivo response were HLA-C-restricted CMV-specific TCR beta clonotypes.

The trim removed 5 bases at V and 3 bases at J, leaving 10 bases unmatched. From germline, CDR1 is SEHNR and CDR2 FQNEAQ (reference sequence). The CDR3 runs to 15 residues. The chain is built from TRBV7-9 and TRBJ2-7, with TRBD2 identical over 7 bases. The TCR comes from a human donor in good health (CMV status not recorded). Some clones in this sample may be carry-over from other donors' samples. The sample was cultured CD8+ T cells from PBMCs, taken from culture after CMV antigen stimulation. CDR3: CASSPRAGGIYEQYF. Written as DNA, the CDR3 is TGTGCCAGCAGCCCGCGCGCCGGGGGGATCTACGAGCAGTACTTC.